This entry lists 5 T cell receptor beta chains sequenced from one sample in a study of blood T cell repertoires in COVID-19. The protocol was immunoSEQ multiplex PCR, while the TCRdb copy is restricted to in-frame clones and leaves out a portion. This sample has about 340,000 clones; roughly 86% occur once, and the top ten carry more than 5.5%. Sequencing input: peripheral blood. These receptors were collected from a woman between 65 and 79 years old with COVID-19, enrolled during active disease.

This clone has just a few counts. This chain links TRBV28 with TRBJ1-2; D possibly corresponds to TRBD1 (5 bases). The CDR3 has 16 residues. Germline lookup yields CDR1 MDHEN and CDR2 SYDVKM. Trimming took 4 bases from V and 4 from J, leaving 19 bases between them. The CDR3 protein is CASSSHATGTAYGYTF. DNA of the CDR3: TGTGCCAGCAGTTCCCACGCAACCGGGACTGCCTATGGCTACACCTTC.

This clone was seen just once. The chain combines TRBV24-1 with TRBJ2-7, with TRBD1 identical over 10 bases. The germline CDR1 and CDR2 sequences are KGHDR and SFDVKD. This CDR3 region has 14 residues. V gave up 5 bases and J gave up 4 bases; unmatched junction bases: 4. The CDR3 DNA reads TGTGCCACCAGTGGTAGGGACAGGGGATACGAGCAGTACTTC. Residues: CATSGRDRGYEQYF.

This clone was observed a single time. The chain uses TRBV3-1 (or the pseudogene TRBV3-2) and TRBJ1-1; 9 nucleotides line up with TRBD1. CDR1 LGHDT and CDR2 YNNKEL come from the germline V gene (reference sequence). Trimming at V came to 4 bases and at J to 11 bases, leaving 5 bases not matched to a gene. This CDR3 has 12 residues. The CDR3 sequence: CASSLRDREAFF. The DNA for the CDR3 is TGTGCCAGCAGCCTTCGGGACAGGGAGGCTTTCTTT.

V is TRBV4-3 and J is TRBJ2-7, with TRBD1 identical over 7 bases. This CDR3 region has 16 residues. Trimming at V came to 1 base and at J to 3 bases, leaving 9 bases not matched to a gene. Germline V gives CDR1 LGHNA, CDR2 YSLEER. The CDR3 sequence: CASSQAWTGAFYEQYF. The DNA for the CDR3 is TGCGCCAGCAGCCAAGCGTGGACAGGAGCCTTCTACGAGCAGTACTTC.

CDR3 in DNA: TGTGCCAGCGCCTTGGCGGGGAGGACAGATACGCAGTATTTT. Translated: CASALAGRTDTQYF. V and J are TRBV6-5 and TRBJ2-3; tentative D call: TRBD2 (6 bases). Germline CDR1 MNHEY, CDR2 SVGAGI. Trimming shortened V by 8 bases and J by 3 bases, and 15 bases separated the two germline ends. CDR3 length: 14 residues.